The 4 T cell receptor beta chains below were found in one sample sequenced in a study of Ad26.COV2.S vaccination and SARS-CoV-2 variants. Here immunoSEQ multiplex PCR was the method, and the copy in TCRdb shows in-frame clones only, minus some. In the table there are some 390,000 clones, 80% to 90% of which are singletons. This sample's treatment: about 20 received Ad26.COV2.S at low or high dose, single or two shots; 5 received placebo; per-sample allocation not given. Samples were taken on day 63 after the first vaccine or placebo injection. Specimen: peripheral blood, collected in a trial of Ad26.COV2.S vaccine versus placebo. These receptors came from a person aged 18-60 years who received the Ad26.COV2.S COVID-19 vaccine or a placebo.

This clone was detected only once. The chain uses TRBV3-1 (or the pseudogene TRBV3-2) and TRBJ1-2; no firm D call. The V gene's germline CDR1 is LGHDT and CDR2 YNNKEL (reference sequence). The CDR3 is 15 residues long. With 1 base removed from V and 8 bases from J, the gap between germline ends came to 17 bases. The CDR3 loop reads CASSQGSLLPGGYTF. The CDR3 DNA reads TGTGCCAGCAGCCAAGGGTCACTCCTACCTGGAGGCTACACCTTC.

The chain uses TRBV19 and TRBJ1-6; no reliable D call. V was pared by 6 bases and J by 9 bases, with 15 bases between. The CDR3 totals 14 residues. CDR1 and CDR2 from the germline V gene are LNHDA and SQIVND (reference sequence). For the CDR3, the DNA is TGTGCCAGTAGGGCCCGGGGAGGGAGTTCACCCCTCCACTTT. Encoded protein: CASRARGGSSPLHF.

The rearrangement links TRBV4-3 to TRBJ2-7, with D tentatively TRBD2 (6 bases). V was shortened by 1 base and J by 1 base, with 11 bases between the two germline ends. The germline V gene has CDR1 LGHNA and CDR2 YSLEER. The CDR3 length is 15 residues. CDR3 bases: TGCGCCAGCAGCCAAGGGATTGGGGGGTCCTACGAGCAGTACTTC. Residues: CASSQGIGGSYEQYF.

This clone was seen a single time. The CDR3 here is CASSIGGRNQPQHF. The CDR3 DNA sequence: TGTGCCAGTAGTATAGGGGGCAGGAATCAGCCCCAGCATTTT. This rearrangement joins TRBV19 to TRBJ1-5; perhaps TRBD1 as D (5 bases). The CDR3 is made up of 14 amino acids. Trimming took 1 base from V and 4 from J, leaving 8 bases between them. Germline CDR1 is LNHDA and CDR2 is SQIVND (reference sequence). Filled out from reference TRBV19 and TRBJ1-5, the complete variable domain reads DGGITQSPKYLFRKEGQNVTLSCEQNLNHDAMYWYRQDPGQGLRLIYYSQIVNDFQKGDIAEGYSVSREKKESFPLTVTSAQKNPTAFYLCASSIGGRNQPQHFGDGTRLSIL.